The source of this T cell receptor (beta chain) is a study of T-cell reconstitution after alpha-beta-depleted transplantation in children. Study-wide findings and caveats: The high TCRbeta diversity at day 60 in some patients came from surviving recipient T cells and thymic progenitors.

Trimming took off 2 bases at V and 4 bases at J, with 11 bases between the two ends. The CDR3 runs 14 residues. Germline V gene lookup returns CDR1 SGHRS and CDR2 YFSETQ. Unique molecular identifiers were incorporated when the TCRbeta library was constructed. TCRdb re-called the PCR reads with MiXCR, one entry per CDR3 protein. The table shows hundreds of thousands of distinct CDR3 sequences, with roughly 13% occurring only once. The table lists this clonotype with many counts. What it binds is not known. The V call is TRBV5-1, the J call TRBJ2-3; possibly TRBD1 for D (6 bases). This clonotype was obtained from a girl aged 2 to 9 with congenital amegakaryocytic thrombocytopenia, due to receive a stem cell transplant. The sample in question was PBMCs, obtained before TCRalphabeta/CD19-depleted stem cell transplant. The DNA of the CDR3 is TGCGCCAGCAGCTTCCAGGGGTTCGCAGATACGCAGTATTTT. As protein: CASSFQGFADTQYF.